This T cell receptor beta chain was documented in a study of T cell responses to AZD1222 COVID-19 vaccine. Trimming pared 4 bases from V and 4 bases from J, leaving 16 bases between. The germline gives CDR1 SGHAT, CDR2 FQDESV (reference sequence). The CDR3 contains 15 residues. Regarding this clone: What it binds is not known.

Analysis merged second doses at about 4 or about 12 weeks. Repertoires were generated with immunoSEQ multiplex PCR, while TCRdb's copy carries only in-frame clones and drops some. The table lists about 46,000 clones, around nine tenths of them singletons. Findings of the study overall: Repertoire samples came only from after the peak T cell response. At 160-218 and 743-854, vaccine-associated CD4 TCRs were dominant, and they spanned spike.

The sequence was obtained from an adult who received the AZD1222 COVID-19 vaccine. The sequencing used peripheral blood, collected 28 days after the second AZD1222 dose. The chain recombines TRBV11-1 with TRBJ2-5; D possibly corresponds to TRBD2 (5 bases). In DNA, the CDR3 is TGTGCCAGCAGCTCCCGAGGGCCGAGATTAGAGACCCAGTACTTC. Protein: CASSSRGPRLETQYF. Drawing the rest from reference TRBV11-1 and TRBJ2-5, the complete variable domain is EAEVAQSPRYKITEKSQAVAFWCDPISGHATLYWYRQILGQGPELLVQFQDESVVDDSQLPKDRFSAERLKGVDSTLKIQPAELGDSAMYLCASSSRGPRLETQYFGPGTRLLVL.